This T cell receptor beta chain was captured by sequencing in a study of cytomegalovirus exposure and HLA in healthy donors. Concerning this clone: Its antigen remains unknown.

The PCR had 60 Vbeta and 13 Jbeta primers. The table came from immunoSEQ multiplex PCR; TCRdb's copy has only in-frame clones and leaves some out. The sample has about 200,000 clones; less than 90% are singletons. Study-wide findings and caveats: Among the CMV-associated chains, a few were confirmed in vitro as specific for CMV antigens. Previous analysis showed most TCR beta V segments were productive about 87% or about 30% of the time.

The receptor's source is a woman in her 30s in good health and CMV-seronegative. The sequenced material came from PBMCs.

Written as DNA, the CDR3 is TGCGCCAGCGGTCTATTAGCGGGGTTCTACGAGCAGTACTTC. Protein: CASGLLAGFYEQYF. The chain links TRBV5-1 to TRBJ2-7, with 8 bases lining up with TRBD2. From germline, CDR1 is SGHRS and CDR2 YFSETQ. Losses at the gene ends were 7 bases for V and 3 bases for J; bases not matched to a gene: 9. The CDR3 runs to 14 residues.